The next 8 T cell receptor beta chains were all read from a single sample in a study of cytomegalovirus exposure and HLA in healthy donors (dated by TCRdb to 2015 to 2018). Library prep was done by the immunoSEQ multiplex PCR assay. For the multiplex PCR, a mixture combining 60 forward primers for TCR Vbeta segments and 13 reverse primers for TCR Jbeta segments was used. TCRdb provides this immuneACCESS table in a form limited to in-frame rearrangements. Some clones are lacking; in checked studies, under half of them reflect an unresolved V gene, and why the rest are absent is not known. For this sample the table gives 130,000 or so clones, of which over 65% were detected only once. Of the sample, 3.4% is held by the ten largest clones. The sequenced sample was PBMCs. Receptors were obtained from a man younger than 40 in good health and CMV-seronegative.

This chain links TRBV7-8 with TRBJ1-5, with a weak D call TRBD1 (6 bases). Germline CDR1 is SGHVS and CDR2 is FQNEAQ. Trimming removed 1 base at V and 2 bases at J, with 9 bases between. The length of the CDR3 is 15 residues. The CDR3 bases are TGTGCCAGCAGCTTAGGAGCAGGGGGCAATCAGCCCCAGCATTTT. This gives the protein CASSLGAGGNQPQHF. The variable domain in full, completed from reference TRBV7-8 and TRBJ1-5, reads GAGVSQSPRYKVAKRGQDVALRCDPISGHVSLFWYQQALGQGPEFLTYFQNEAQLDKSGLPSDRFFAERPEGSVSTLKIQRTQQEDSAVYLCASSLGAGGNQPQHFGDGTRLSIL.

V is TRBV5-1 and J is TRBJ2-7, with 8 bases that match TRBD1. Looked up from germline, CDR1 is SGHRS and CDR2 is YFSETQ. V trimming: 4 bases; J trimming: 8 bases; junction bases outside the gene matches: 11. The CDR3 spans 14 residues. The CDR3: CASSQEGQVGQQYF. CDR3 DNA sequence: TGCGCCAGCAGCCAGGAGGGACAGGTAGGGCAGCAGTACTTC.

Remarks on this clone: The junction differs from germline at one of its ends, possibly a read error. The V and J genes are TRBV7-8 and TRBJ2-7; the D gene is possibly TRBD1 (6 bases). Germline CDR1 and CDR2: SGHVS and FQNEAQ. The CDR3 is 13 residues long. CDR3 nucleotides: TGTGCCAGCAGCCCGGACAGAGGCTACGAGCAGCACTTC. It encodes CASSPDRGYEQHF.

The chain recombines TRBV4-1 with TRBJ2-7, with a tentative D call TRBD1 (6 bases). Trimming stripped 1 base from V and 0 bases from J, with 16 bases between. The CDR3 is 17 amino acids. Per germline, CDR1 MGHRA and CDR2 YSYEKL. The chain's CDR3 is CASSQAWQGIISYEQYF. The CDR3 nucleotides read TGCGCCAGCAGCCAAGCTTGGCAGGGGATCATCTCCTACGAGCAGTACTTC.

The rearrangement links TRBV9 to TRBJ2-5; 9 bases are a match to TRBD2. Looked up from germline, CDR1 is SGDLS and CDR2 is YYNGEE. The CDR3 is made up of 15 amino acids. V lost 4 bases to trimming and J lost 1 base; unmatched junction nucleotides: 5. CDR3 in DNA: TGTGCCAGCAGCCCTTTAGCGGGAGCCCAAGAGACCCAGTACTTC. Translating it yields CASSPLAGAQETQYF.

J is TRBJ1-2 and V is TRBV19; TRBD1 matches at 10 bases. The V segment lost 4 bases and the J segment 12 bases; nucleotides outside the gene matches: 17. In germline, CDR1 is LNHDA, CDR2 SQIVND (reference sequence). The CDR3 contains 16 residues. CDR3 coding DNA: TGTGCCAGTAGTACTGAGACGGGACAGGGGCCTACTTTGCACACCTTC. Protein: CASSTETGQGPTLHTF.

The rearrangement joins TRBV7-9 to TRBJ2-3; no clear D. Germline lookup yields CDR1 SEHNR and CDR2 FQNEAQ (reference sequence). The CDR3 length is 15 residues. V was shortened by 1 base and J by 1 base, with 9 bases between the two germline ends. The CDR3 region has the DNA TGTGCCAGCAGCTTAGGATTCCAGGGCACAGATACGCAGTATTTT. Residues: CASSLGFQGTDTQYF.

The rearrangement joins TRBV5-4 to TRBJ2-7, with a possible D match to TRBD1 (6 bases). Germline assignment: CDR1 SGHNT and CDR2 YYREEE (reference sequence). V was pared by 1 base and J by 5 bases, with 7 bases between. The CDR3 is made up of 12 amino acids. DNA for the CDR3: TGTGCCAGCAGCTTGCAGGGGAACGAGCAGTACTTC. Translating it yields CASSLQGNEQYF.